Listed here are 8 T cell receptor beta chains from one sample, sequenced in a study of T cell repertoires in cytomegalovirus infection. These receptors' antigens are unknown. Each CDR3 protein gets one entry after TCRdb re-called the reads with MiXCR. The repertoire holds 71,000 or so distinct CDR3 sequences, more than 20% seen once, with roughly two thirds in the top ten. The specimen comprised CD8+ T cells from cultured PBMCs, sampled from culture after CMV antigen stimulation. The receptors here all came from a human donor in good health (CMV status not recorded). Some clones in this sample may be carry-over from other donors' samples.

This clonotype was counted a few times. For the CDR3, the DNA is TGTGCCAGCAGTTTAGAGCCCCCCCGCGCCCAGCTCCTGCAGACCCAGTACTTC. This translates into CASSLEPPRAQLLQTQYF. The rearrangement uses TRBV12-3 or TRBV12-4 and TRBJ2-5; no firm D call. V was cut by 1 base and J by 6 bases, with 24 bases left in between. The CDR3 is made up of 18 amino acids.

The V call is TRBV11-2, the J call TRBJ2-7; possibly TRBD1 or TRBD2 for D (5 bases each). The CDR3 length is 14 residues. Between the trimmed V and J ends, which lost 5 bases and 3 bases, there was a span of 14 bases. Germline V gives CDR1 SGHAT, CDR2 FQNNGV. The CDR3 DNA reads TGTGCCAGCAGCCCCCGGGACGGAGGCTACGAGCAGTACTTC. It specifies CASSPRDGGYEQYF.

The chain carries TRBV6-1 and TRBJ2-1, with 8 bases aligning to TRBD2. V shed 5 bases and J 3 bases; nucleotides not matched to a gene: 6. Germline-derived CDR1 and CDR2 are MNHNS and SASEGT. This CDR3 spans 15 amino acids. The DNA of the CDR3 is TGTGCCAGCAGTCTCGGGGGGGCCTTCTACAATGAGCAGTTCTTC. Amino acids: CASSLGGAFYNEQFF.

The chain has TRBV7-6 and TRBJ2-5; no reliable D call. CDR3 length: 13 amino acids. V gave up 7 bases and J gave up 5 bases, with 14 bases separating them. Looked up from germline, CDR1 is SGHVS and CDR2 is FNYEAQ. In nucleotides, the CDR3 is TGTGCCAGCACCCCGGCGAGATTGGAGACCCAGTACTTC. Its translation is CASTPARLETQYF.

The chain is built from TRBV7-2 and TRBJ1-2; 9 nucleotides align to TRBD1. The CDR3 is 15 residues long. Trimming cost V 2 bases and J 5 bases; bases outside gene matches: 6. CDR1 and CDR2 from the germline V gene are SGHTA and FQGNSA. The CDR3: CASSLLPGTGYGYTF. The CDR3 DNA reads TGTGCCAGCAGCTTACTTCCCGGGACAGGGTATGGCTACACCTTC.

This clonotype was picked up a small number of times. This chain uses TRBV7-2 with TRBJ1-5, with D perhaps TRBD1 (5 bases). This CDR3 contains 17 residues. The V and J ends lost 2 bases and 0 bases respectively, with 14 bases between them. CDR1 and CDR2 from the germline V gene are SGHTA and FQGNSA. CDR3 DNA: TGTGCCAGCAGCTTACTGCAGGGTGGGGATAGCAATCAGCCCCAGCATTTT. Encoded protein: CASSLLQGGDSNQPQHF.

V is TRBV6-6 and J is TRBJ2-7; 9 bases map to TRBD2. This CDR3 comprises 15 residues. The V segment lost 5 bases and the J segment 5 bases; nucleotides outside the gene matches: 10. Germline V gives CDR1 MNHNY, CDR2 SVGAGI (reference sequence). CDR3 protein: CASSGAGTSLNEQYF. The CDR3 nucleotides are TGTGCCAGCAGTGGGGCCGGGACTAGCCTAAACGAGCAGTACTTC.

Comments on this clonotype: The junction departs from the called germline gene at one end, perhaps through a read error. The chain combines TRBV6-2 or TRBV6-3 with TRBJ2-4; 8 nucleotides agree with TRBD1. Germline V gene data show CDR1 as MNHEY and CDR2 as SVGEGT. The CDR3 spans 16 residues. CDR3 sequence: CARSDLQGDRGNIQYF. As DNA, the CDR3 is TGTGCCCGCAGTGATTTACAGGGGGATCGGGGAAACATTCAGTACTTC.